This TCR beta chain derives from a study of blood T cells in healthy people across ages. A word on this clonotype: As yet, its antigen is unknown.

Isolation per sample recovered at least 7 million PBMCs. Then a second PCR, running roughly 7 to 11 cycles, was carried out with a sample-barcoded 5' primer and a J-beta primer mix. TCRdb re-derived calls from the 5' RACE reads in MiXCR, one entry per CDR3 protein. The table records about 1.6 million distinct CDR3 sequences, roughly 32% of them present only once. Germline CDR1 reads LGHDT; CDR2 reads YNNKEL (reference sequence). The CDR3 has 15 residues. Trimming took 2 bases from V and 10 from J; bases not matched to a gene: 6. Findings of the study overall: A roughly linear age-dependent decrease characterized TCR beta diversity per million T cells.

Sequenced material: blood. This receptor was identified in a woman in her 30s in good health. The genes are TRBV3-1 and TRBJ1-6; TRBD1 aligns across 9 bases. CDR3 residues: CASSQLGQGGSPLHF. The CDR3 region has the DNA TGTGCCAGCAGCCAATTGGGACAGGGAGGGTCACCCCTCCACTTT.